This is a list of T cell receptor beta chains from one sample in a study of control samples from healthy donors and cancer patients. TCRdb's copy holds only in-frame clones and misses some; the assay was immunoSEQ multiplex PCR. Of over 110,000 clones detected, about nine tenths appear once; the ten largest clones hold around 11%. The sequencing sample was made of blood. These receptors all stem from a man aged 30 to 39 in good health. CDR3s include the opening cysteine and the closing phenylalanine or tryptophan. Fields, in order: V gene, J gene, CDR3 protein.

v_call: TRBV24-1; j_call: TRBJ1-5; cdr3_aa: CATSDVRGPANQPQHF
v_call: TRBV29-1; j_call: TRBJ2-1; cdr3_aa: CSVETSGSKGVEQFF
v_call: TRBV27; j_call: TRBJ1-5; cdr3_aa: CASSSLDRVNQPQHF
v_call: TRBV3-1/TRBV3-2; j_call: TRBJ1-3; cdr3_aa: CASSQGSGGLSSGNTIYF
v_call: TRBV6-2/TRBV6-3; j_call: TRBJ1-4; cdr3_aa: CASSLPNEKLFF
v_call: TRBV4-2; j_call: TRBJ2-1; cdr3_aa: CASSQTTAGTGGFNEQFF
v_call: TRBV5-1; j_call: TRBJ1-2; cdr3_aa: CASSLARQGGTGYTF
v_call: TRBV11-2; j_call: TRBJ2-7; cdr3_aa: CASSLGGLRDEQYF
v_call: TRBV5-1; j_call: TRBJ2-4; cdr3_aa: CASSLAGRDRVAKNIQYF
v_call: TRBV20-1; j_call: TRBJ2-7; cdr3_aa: CSASGQNMQQYF
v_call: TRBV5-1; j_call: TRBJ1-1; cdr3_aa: CASSSLDINTEAFF
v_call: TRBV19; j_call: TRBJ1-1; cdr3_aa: CASSLQGWTEAFF
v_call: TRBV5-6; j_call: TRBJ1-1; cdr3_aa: CASSWTANTEAFF
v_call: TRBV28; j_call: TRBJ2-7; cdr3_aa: CASSLTGTGSEQYF
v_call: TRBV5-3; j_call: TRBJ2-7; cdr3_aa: CARSVPRNWRAYEQYF
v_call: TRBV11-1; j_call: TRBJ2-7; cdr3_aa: CASRGDDSASDEQYF
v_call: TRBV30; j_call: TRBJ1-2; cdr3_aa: CAWSPPTVLANYGYTF
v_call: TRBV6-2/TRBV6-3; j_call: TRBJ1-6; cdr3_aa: CASSYGPGGNSPLHF
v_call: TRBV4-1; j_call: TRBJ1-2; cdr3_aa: CASSQYASDYGYTF
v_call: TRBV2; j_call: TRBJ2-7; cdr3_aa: CASTPSPTGSEQYF
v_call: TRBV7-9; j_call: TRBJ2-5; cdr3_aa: CASSLHNLGSWETQYF
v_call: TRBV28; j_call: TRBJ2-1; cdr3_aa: CASSFSALTSGRYEQFF
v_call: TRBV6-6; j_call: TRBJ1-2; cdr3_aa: CASSYSTPFFDGYTF
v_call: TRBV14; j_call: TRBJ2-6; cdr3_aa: CASSHLPLPVYFSSGANVLTF
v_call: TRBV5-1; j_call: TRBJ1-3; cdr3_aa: CASGLSGNTIYF
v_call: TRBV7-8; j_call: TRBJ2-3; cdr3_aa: CASSLLGQGRDTQYF
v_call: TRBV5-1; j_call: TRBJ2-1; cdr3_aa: CASRGGPRELYNEQFF
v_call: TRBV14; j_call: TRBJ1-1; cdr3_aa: CASSQHLTAGTEAFF
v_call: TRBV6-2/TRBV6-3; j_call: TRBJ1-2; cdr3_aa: CASSLNRVRGDGYTF
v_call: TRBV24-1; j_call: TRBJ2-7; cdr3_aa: CATSDLGTEQYF
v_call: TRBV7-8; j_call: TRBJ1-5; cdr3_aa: CASSLGRGQINQPQHF
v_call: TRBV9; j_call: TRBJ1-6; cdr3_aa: CASSSGDRGSPLHF
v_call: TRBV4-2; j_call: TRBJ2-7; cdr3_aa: CASSQDYGEDYEQYF
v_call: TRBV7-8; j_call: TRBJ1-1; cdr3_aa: CASSSTGMNTEAFF
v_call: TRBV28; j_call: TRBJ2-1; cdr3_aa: CASSIRTSGISYNEQFF
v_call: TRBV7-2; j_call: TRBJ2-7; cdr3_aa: CASSLYGQGVHYEQYF
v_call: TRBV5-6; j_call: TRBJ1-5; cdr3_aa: CASSLGGAHQPQHF
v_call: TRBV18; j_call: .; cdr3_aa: CASSPPAGREHEQYF
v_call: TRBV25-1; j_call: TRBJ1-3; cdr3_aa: CASSPVGSGNTIYF